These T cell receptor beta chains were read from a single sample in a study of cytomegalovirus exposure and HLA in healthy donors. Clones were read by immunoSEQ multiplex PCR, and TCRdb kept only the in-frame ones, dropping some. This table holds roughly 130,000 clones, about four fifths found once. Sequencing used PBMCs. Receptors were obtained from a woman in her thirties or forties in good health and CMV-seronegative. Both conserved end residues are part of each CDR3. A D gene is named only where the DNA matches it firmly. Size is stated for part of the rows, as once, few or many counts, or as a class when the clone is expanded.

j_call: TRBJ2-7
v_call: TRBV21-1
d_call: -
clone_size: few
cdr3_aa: CASFSRAGSSYEQYF
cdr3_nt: TGTGCCAGCTTCTCCCGAGCGGGGAGCTCCTACGAGCAGTACTTC

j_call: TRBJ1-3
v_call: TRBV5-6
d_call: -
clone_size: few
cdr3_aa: CASSWRAPASSGNTIYF
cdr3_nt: TGTGCCAGCAGCTGGAGGGCCCCAGCGAGCTCTGGAAACACCATATATTTT

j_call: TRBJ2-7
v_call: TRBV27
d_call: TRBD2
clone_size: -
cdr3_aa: CASSPGLAYEQYF
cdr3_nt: TGTGCCAGCAGTCCGGGACTAGCCTACGAGCAGTACTTC

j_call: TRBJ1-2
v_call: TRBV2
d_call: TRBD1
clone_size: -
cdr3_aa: CASSDGPGQGYGYPF
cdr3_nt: TGTGCCAGCAGTGACGGGCCGGGACAGGGCTATGGCTACCCCTTC

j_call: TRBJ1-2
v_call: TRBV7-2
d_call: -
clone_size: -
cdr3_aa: CASSLSGVIGYTF
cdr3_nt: TGTGCCAGCAGCTTATCGGGGGTAATAGGCTACACCTTC

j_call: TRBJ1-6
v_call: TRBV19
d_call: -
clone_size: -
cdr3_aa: CASALVDRNSPLHF
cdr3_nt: TGTGCCAGTGCCCTGGTCGACAGAAATTCACCCCTCCACTTT

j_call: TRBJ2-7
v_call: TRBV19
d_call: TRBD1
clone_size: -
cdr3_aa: CASSPTGGLSREQYF
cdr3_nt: TGTGCCAGTAGTCCGACAGGGGGGTTAAGTCGGGAGCAGTACTTC

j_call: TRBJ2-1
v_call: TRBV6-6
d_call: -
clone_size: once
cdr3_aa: CASTGLPYNEQFF
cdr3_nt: TGTGCCAGCACAGGGCTTCCCTACAATGAGCAGTTCTTC

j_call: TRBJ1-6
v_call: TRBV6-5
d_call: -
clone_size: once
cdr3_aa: CASSPDLGGSPLHF
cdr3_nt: TGTGCCAGCAGCCCGGACCTCGGGGGTTCACCCCTCCACTTT

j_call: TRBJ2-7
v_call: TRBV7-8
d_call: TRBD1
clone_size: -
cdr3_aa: CASSIGQDAYEQYF
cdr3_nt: TGTGCCAGCAGCATCGGACAGGACGCCTACGAGCAGTACTTC

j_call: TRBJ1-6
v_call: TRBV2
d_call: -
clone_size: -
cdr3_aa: CASTQSDKPRSNSPLHF
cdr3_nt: TGTGCCAGCACTCAATCGGACAAACCCAGAAGTAATTCACCCCTCCACTTT

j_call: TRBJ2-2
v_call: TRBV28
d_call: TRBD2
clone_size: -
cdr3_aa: CASSLRSGVNTGELFF
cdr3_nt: TGTGCCAGCAGTTTGCGTAGCGGGGTGAACACCGGGGAGCTGTTTTTT

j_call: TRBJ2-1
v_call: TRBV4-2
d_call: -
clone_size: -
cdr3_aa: CASSRGGAHEQFF
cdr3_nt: TGTGCCAGCAGCCGGGGGGGGGCCCATGAGCAGTTCTTC

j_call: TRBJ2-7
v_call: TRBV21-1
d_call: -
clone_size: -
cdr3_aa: CATKNRDRFFYEQYF
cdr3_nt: TGTGCCACCAAAAACAGGGACAGGTTCTTCTACGAGCAGTACTTC

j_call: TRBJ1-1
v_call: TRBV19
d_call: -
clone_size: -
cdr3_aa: CASSLQRGTEAFF
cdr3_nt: TGTGCCAGTAGTCTACAGCGGGGCACTGAAGCTTTCTTT

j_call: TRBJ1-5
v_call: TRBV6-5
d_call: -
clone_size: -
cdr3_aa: CASSYSGGGEPQHF
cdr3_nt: TGTGCCAGCAGTTACTCGGGAGGGGGGGAGCCCCAGCATTTT

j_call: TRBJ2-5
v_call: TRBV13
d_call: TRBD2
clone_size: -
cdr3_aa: CASSRLAGEQYF
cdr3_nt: TGTGCCAGCAGCAGACTAGCTGGAGAGCAGTACTTC

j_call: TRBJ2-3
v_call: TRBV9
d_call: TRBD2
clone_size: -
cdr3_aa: CASSVGTSYTDTQYF
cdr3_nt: TGTGCCAGCAGCGTAGGGACTAGCTACACAGATACGCAGTATTTT

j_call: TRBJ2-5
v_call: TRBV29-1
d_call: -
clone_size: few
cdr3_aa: CSAEERAGETQYF
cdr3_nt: TGCAGCGCTGAGGAGCGGGCGGGGGAGACCCAGTACTTC

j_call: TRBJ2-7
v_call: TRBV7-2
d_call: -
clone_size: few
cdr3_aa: CASRLGTAGYEQYF
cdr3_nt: TGTGCCAGCAGGCTCGGGACTGCAGGCTACGAGCAGTACTTC

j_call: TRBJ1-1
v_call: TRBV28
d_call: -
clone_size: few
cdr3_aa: CASSLLAANTEAFF
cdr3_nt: TGTGCCAGCAGTTTATTAGCAGCGAACACTGAAGCTTTCTTT

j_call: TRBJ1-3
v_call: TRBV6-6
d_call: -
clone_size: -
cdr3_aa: CASLPGGSSGNTIYF
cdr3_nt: TGTGCCAGCCTCCCCGGCGGAAGCTCTGGAAACACCATATATTTT

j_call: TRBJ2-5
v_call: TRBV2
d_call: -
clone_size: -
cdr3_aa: CASRKGTEGGTQYF
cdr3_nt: TGTGCCAGCAGAAAAGGGACAGAGGGAGGGACCCAGTACTTC

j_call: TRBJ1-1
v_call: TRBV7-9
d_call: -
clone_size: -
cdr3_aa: CASSPHSPTGPEAFF
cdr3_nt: TGTGCCAGCAGCCCCCACAGCCCAACAGGGCCCGAAGCTTTCTTT

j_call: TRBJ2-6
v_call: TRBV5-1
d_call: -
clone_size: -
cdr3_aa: CASSLEYTTSSGANVLTF
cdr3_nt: TGCGCCAGCAGCTTGGAATATACGACTTCCTCTGGGGCCAACGTCCTGACTTTC

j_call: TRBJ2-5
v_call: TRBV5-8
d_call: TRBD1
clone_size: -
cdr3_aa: CASSNRGQGRMETQYF
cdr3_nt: TGTGCCAGCAGCAATCGGGGACAGGGTAGAATGGAGACCCAGTACTTC

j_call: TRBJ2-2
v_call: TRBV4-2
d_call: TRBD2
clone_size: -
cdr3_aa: CASSHSGRETGELFF
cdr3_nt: TGTGCCAGCAGCCATAGCGGGAGGGAGACCGGGGAGCTGTTTTTT

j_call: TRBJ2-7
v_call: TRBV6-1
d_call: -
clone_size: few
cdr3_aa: CASSRTVYEQYF
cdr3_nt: TGTGCCAGCAGTCGGACAGTGTACGAGCAGTACTTC

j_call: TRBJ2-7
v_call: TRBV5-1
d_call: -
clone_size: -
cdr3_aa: CASSLGGTPNEQYF
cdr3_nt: TGCGCCAGCAGCTTAGGAGGGACCCCAAACGAGCAGTACTTC

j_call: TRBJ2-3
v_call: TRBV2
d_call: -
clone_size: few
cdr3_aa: CASSEGGTQYF
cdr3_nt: TGTGCCAGCAGTGAAGGAGGTACGCAGTATTTT

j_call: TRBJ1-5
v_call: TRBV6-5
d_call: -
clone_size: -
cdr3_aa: CASSLRQHNQPQHF
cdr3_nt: TGTGCCAGCAGTCTACGACAGCACAATCAGCCCCAGCATTTT

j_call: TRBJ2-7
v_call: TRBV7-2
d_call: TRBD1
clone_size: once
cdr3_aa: CASAAGTGGPYEQYF
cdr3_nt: TGTGCCAGCGCGGCGGGGACAGGGGGCCCCTACGAGCAGTACTTC

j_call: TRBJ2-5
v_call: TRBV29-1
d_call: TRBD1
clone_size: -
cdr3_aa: CSVSRTGQETQYF
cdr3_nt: TGCAGCGTTTCTCGGACAGGCCAAGAGACCCAGTACTTC

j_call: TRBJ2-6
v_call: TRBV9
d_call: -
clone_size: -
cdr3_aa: CASSRGDTGANVLTF
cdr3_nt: TGTGCCAGCAGCAGAGGGGACACTGGGGCCAACGTCCTGACTTTC

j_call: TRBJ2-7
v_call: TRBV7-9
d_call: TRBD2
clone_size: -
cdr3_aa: CSSSSGLAGGYSYEQYF
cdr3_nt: TGTTCCAGCAGCTCGGGACTAGCGGGAGGGTATTCCTACGAGCAGTACTTC